The 18 T cell receptor beta chains listed next were all sequenced from one sample in a study of blood T cell repertoires in COVID-19 (dated by TCRdb to 2020 to 2021). The library relied on the immunoSEQ multiplex PCR assay. This is the immuneACCESS table as TCRdb keeps it, with only in-frame sequences that have V and J called. A part of the clones is gone; compared with another copy, unresolved V genes explain less than half, and the rest is unexplained. The sample table shows hundreds of thousands of clones, and around nine tenths are seen once. Clones ranked in the top ten supply roughly 2.5% of the sample. Material: PBMCs or T cells enriched from blood (not recorded which). The receptors were sampled from a man between 60 and 75 years old who had recovered from COVID-19.

The V gene is TRBV3-1 (or the pseudogene TRBV3-2), the J gene TRBJ1-5; the match to TRBD1 covers 7 bases. Germline V gene sequence: CDR1 LGHDT, CDR2 YNNKEL (reference sequence). V lost 3 bases to trimming and J lost 4 bases; unmatched junction nucleotides: 6. The CDR3 consists of 15 residues. In DNA form, the CDR3 reads TGTGCCAGCAGCCACACCCCAGGGGGGAATCAGCCCCAGCATTTT. Its translation is CASSHTPGGNQPQHF.

The chain employs TRBV9 and TRBJ2-5; 10 positions match TRBD1. V trimming: 4 bases; J trimming: 5 bases; junction bases outside the gene matches: 5. Germline V gives CDR1 SGDLS, CDR2 YYNGEE. CDR3 length equals 14 residues. CDR3 region: CASSQKGQGETQYF. The CDR3 coding sequence is TGTGCCAGCAGCCAGAAGGGACAGGGGGAGACCCAGTACTTC.

The CDR3 nucleotides read TGTGCCAGCAGCCTACGGAGGGCCTCCTACAATGAGCAGTTCTTC. Translated: CASSLRRASYNEQFF. The V call is TRBV3-1 (or the pseudogene TRBV3-2), the J call TRBJ2-1; D might be TRBD2 (6 bases). Germline assignment: CDR1 LGHDT and CDR2 YNNKEL (reference sequence). This CDR3 spans 15 amino acids. V was shortened by 4 bases and J by 0 bases, with 10 bases between the two germline ends.

The rearrangement links TRBV5-6 to TRBJ2-5, with a tentative D call TRBD1 (6 bases). Germline loops: CDR1 SGHDT, CDR2 YYEEEE. This CDR3 has 12 amino acids. With 2 bases removed from V and 8 bases from J, the gap between germline ends came to 10 bases. The CDR3 is CASSFTRGTQYF. The CDR3 nucleotides are TGTGCCAGCAGCTTTACCAGGGGAACCCAGTACTTC.

J is TRBJ2-5 and V is TRBV29-1; a weak D match, TRBD1 (6 bases). This CDR3 is 11 amino acids long. In germline, CDR1 is SQVTM, CDR2 ANQGSEA. V was shortened by 7 bases and J by 3 bases, with 9 bases between the two germline ends. The CDR3 reads CSAQGEETQYF. CDR3 in DNA: TGCAGCGCACAGGGAGAAGAGACCCAGTACTTC. Based on the CDR3 plus reference TRBV29-1 and TRBJ2-5, the full variable domain is SAVISQKPSRDICQRGTSLTIQCQVDSQVTMMFWYRQQPGQSLTLIATANQGSEATYESGFVIDKFPISRPNLTFSTLTVSNMSPEDSSIYLCSAQGEETQYFGPGTRLLVL.

The gene calls are TRBV5-6 and TRBJ1-5; no reliable D call. V was shortened by 4 bases and J by 4 bases, with 6 bases between the two germline ends. Germline-derived CDR1 and CDR2 are SGHDT and YYEEEE. The CDR3 is 12 amino acids. This CDR3 is CASSRENQPQHF. In DNA form, the CDR3 reads TGTGCCAGCAGCAGGGAGAATCAGCCCCAGCATTTT.

The CDR3 sequence is CASSSRQGGAGELFF. CDR3 coding DNA: TGTGCCAGCAGTTCTCGACAGGGTGGGGCCGGGGAGCTGTTTTTT. The chain carries TRBV27 and TRBJ2-2; TRBD1 matches at 7 bases. V lost 4 bases, J lost 6 bases, and 8 bases stayed unmatched. The CDR3 spans 15 residues. Germline V gene data show CDR1 as MNHEY and CDR2 as SMNVEV (reference sequence).

This clone occurred once. This chain uses TRBV7-8 with TRBJ1-1; D may be TRBD1 (5 bases). V lost 8 bases, J lost 4 bases, and 26 bases lay in between. Germline CDR1 is SGHVS and CDR2 is FQNEAQ. The CDR3 extends over 17 amino acids. CDR3 amino acids: CASALGARRPPATEAFF. In DNA, the CDR3 is TGTGCCAGCGCCCTAGGGGCCCGCCGACCCCCTGCCACTGAAGCTTTCTTT. The variable domain in full, with the rest retrieved from reference TRBV7-8 and TRBJ1-1, is GAGVSQSPRYKVAKRGQDVALRCDPISGHVSLFWYQQALGQGPEFLTYFQNEAQLDKSGLPSDRFFAERPEGSVSTLKIQRTQQEDSAVYLCASALGARRPPATEAFFGQGTRLTVV.

In nucleotides, the CDR3 is TGTGCCAGCAGCTTAAGGGTAGACAGTTTAACCTACGAGCAGTACTTC. It is translated as CASSLRVDSLTYEQYF. The chain is built from TRBV5-4 and TRBJ2-7, with D tentatively TRBD1 (5 bases). The V gene lost 2 bases and the J gene lost 2 bases, with 17 bases spanning the gap. The CDR3 runs 16 residues. CDR1 and CDR2 (germline): SGHNT, YYREEE (reference sequence).

The chain has TRBV11-2 and TRBJ2-7; 12 nucleotides match TRBD1. The J segment lost 2 bases and the V segment lost 5 bases, leaving 4 bases of the junction unmatched. Germline CDR1 SGHAT, CDR2 FQNNGV. The CDR3 is 15 amino acids. The DNA for the CDR3 is TGTGCCAGCAGCGAATGGGACAGGGGGCCCTACGAGCAGTACTTC. It is translated as CASSEWDRGPYEQYF.

V is TRBV27 and J is TRBJ2-1; TRBD1 matches 7 bases. The CDR3 extends over 16 amino acids. With 6 bases clipped from V and 0 bases from J, the junction kept 8 bases outside the gene matches. Germline V gene lookup returns CDR1 MNHEY and CDR2 SMNVEV (reference sequence). The CDR3 DNA reads TGTGCCAGCAGAGTATCCAGGGGGAGCTCCTACAATGAGCAGTTCTTC. Its translation: CASRVSRGSSYNEQFF.

The chain has TRBV5-1 and TRBJ1-2; unclear D gene. The CDR3 is 14 residues long. Germline CDR1 reads SGHRS; CDR2 reads YFSETQ. The V gene lost 1 base and the J gene lost 0 bases, with 7 bases spanning the gap. The CDR3 DNA reads as TGCGCCAGCAGCTTGCAGGCCACTAACTATGGCTACACCTTC. Its protein is CASSLQATNYGYTF.

The J gene is TRBJ1-5, the V gene TRBV2; unclear D gene. Germline assignment: CDR1 SNHLY and CDR2 FYNNEI. V lost 3 bases, J lost 4 bases, and 10 bases lay in between. The CDR3 loop spans 14 amino acids. CDR3 residues: CASSELQVNQPQHF. CDR3 nucleotides: TGTGCCAGCAGTGAGTTGCAGGTGAATCAGCCCCAGCATTTT. The whole variable domain, remainder taken from reference TRBV2 and TRBJ1-5, is EPEVTQTPSHQVTQMGQEVILRCVPISNHLYFYWYRQILGQKVEFLVSFYNNEISEKSEIFDDQFSVERPDGSNFTLKIRSTKLEDSAMYFCASSELQVNQPQHFGDGTRLSIL.

The chain carries TRBV4-3 and TRBJ2-1, with D perhaps TRBD2 (5 bases). Germline-derived CDR1 and CDR2 are LGHNA and YSLEER. V was clipped by 4 bases and J by 3 bases, with 16 bases between them. CDR3 size: 16 residues. In DNA, the CDR3 is TGCGCCAGCAGCCCTAGAGGGCTTCACGACTACAATGAGCAGTTCTTC. It yields the protein CASSPRGLHDYNEQFF.

The gene calls are TRBV18 and TRBJ2-7, with D perhaps matching TRBD2 (5 bases). Germline-derived CDR1 and CDR2 are KGHSH and LQKENI. This CDR3 comprises 13 residues. V lost 3 bases and J lost 5, with 11 bases in between. CDR3 sequence (DNA): TGTGCCAGCTCACCTTTAGCCGGGAACGAGCAGTACTTC. Translating it yields CASSPLAGNEQYF.

The chain links TRBV9 to TRBJ2-3; D call uncertain. Per the germline V gene, CDR1 is SGDLS and CDR2 is YYNGEE. V was pared by 0 bases and J by 1 base, with 9 bases between. CDR3 size: 15 residues. The CDR3 sequence is CASSVAHRGTDTQYF. In DNA, the CDR3 is TGTGCCAGCAGCGTAGCCCACCGGGGCACAGATACGCAGTATTTT.

V gene TRBV4-3 combines with J gene TRBJ1-1, with D uncertain. CDR3 length: 14 residues. CDR1 is LGHNA and CDR2 is YSLEER in the germline V gene. The V and J ends lost 0 bases and 3 bases respectively, with 8 bases between them. The CDR3 DNA reads as TGCGCCAGCAGCCAAGATCACGGGGACACTGAAGCTTTCTTT. It translates to CASSQDHGDTEAFF.

The V and J genes are TRBV6-2 or TRBV6-3 and TRBJ1-1; the match to TRBD1 covers 7 bases. V lost 5 bases and J lost 6; bases outside the gene matches: 6. This CDR3 is 13 amino acids long. Per germline, CDR1 MNHEY and CDR2 SVGEGT. The CDR3 loop is CASSGRQGSEAFF. The CDR3 coding sequence is TGTGCCAGCAGTGGACGACAGGGTTCTGAAGCTTTCTTT.